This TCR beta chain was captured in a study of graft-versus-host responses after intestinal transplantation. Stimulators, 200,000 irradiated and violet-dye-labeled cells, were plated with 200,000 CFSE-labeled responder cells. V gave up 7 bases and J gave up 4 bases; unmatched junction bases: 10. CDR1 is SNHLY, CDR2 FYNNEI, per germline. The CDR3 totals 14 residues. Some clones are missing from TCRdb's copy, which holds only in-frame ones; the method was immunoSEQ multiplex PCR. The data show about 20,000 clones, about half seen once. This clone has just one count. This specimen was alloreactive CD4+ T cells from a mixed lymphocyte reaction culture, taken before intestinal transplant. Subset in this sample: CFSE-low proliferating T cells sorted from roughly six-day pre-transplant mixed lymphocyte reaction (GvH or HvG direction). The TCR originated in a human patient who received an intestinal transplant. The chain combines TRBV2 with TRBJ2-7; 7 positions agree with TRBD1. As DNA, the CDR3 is TGTGCCAGCACGGGGCAGGGGGATGGTTACGAGCAGTACTTC. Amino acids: CASTGQGDGYEQYF. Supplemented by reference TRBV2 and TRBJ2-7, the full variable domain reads EPEVTQTPSHQVTQMGQEVILRCVPISNHLYFYWYRQILGQKVEFLVSFYNNEISEKSEIFDDQFSVERPDGSNFTLKIRSTKLEDSAMYFCASTGQGDGYEQYFGPGTRLTVT.